Each of the 2 T cell receptor beta chains below was sequenced from the same sample in a study of identical twins. MiXCR was run by TCRdb on the 5' RACE reads, yielding one entry per CDR3 protein. The sample shows roughly 350,000 distinct CDR3 sequences, 9% to 10% of them seen only once. The sample comprised naive T cells sorted from blood. These receptors were collected from a woman in her 50s in good health.

The chain links TRBV4-1 to TRBJ2-5; 8 nucleotides align to TRBD2. V was clipped by 8 bases and J by 4 bases; unmatched bases: 9. The V gene's germline CDR1 is MGHRA and CDR2 YSYEKL. CDR3 length: 14 amino acids. The CDR3 DNA follows: TGCGCCAGCTCCCTGACGGGAGGGCCAGAGACCCAGTACTTC. This sequence encodes CASSLTGGPETQYF.

The sample holds many counts of this clonotype. The CDR3 loop is CASRPTGAVNTEAFF. The CDR3, as DNA: TGTGCCAGCAGGCCGACAGGGGCGGTGAACACTGAAGCTTTCTTT. The chain couples TRBV12-3 or TRBV12-4 to TRBJ1-1, with 8 bases fitting TRBD1. The CDR3 runs 15 residues. Trimming cost V 6 bases and J 0 bases; bases outside gene matches: 6.